This T cell receptor (beta chain) emerged from a study of radiotherapy plus CTLA-4 blockade in lung cancer. Study details: Objective responses were recorded in roughly 17% of patients, with disease control recorded in 25% to 40%.

Clones were sequenced by immunoSEQ multiplex PCR, and TCRdb holds only the in-frame ones, with some missing. The table has tens of thousands of clones, about four fifths seen once. Findings and caveats of the study: Subsequent to radiotherapy plus ipilimumab, tumor-derived TCR clones underwent expansion in blood.

CDR3 length: 16 amino acids. Germline V gene sequence: CDR1 MDHEN, CDR2 SYDVKM. Trimming cost V 6 bases and J 6 bases; bases outside gene matches: 10. Concerning this clone itself: What it recognizes is unknown.

This TCR was recovered from a human donor with non-small cell lung cancer that progressed on radiotherapy plus ipilimumab. The V call is TRBV28, the J call TRBJ2-7, with 14 bases identical to TRBD2. The sample was peripheral blood, taken from a patient treated with radiotherapy plus ipilimumab. The CDR3 nucleotides are TGTGCCAGCAGCCTAGCTACGGGACTAGCGGGAGCCGAGCAGTACTTC. This translates into CASSLATGLAGAEQYF.